The 31 T cell receptor beta chains below were found in one sample sequenced in a study of cytomegalovirus exposure and HLA in healthy donors. Use of 60 Vbeta and 13 Jbeta primers characterized the PCR. The protocol was immunoSEQ multiplex PCR, while the TCRdb copy is restricted to in-frame clones and leaves out a portion. Of some 100,000 clones listed, 65% to 80% are singletons. Material: PBMCs. The receptors originated from a woman in her forties or fifties in good health and CMV-seropositive.

This chain connects TRBV7-3 to TRBJ1-6, with D possibly TRBD1 on 5 matching bases. Germline loops: CDR1 SGHTA, CDR2 FQGTGA. V was shortened by 2 bases and J by 9 bases, with 8 bases between the two germline ends. The CDR3 loop spans 13 amino acids. The CDR3: CASSLGTGSPLHF. The CDR3, as DNA: TGTGCCAGCAGCTTAGGTACAGGTTCACCCCTCCACTTT.

This clone was seen a few times. The chain carries TRBV2 and TRBJ1-5, with D possibly TRBD1 on 6 matching bases. The CDR3 has 15 residues. The germline gives CDR1 SNHLY, CDR2 FYNNEI. The germline V and J ends were trimmed by 7 bases and 2 bases, with 15 bases remaining between them. The CDR3 reads CASNQGSGGNQPQHF. Here the CDR3 DNA reads TGTGCCAGCAACCAGGGATCAGGGGGCAATCAGCCCCAGCATTTT.

This clone has a single count. This chain uses TRBV7-9 with TRBJ2-7; 9 bases line up with TRBD2. Trimming took 1 base from V and 9 from J; bases not matched to a gene: 10. CDR1 is SEHNR and CDR2 is FQNEAQ in the germline V gene (reference sequence). This CDR3 region has 15 residues. The CDR3 DNA is TGTGCCAGCAGCTTAGTTATAGCGGGGGCCCCTCTGCAGTACTTC. Translating gives CASSLVIAGAPLQYF.

This rearrangement joins TRBV4-2 to TRBJ2-7; perhaps TRBD1 as D (5 bases). Trimming took off 5 bases at V and 2 bases at J, with 13 bases between the two ends. The CDR3 consists of 14 residues. Germline CDR1 LGHNA, CDR2 YNFKEQ. CDR3 nucleotides: TGTGCCAGCAGCTTAAGGCAGGGCGCCTACGAGCAGTACTTC. Protein: CASSLRQGAYEQYF.

J is TRBJ1-1 and V is TRBV7-9; no firm D call. V was trimmed by 5 bases and J by 3 bases, leaving 13 bases between them. CDR3 length: 14 amino acids. CDR1 and CDR2 (germline): SEHNR, FQNEAQ (reference sequence). The CDR3 DNA is TGTGCCAGCAGCCCCCGACAATCATACACTGAAGCTTTCTTT. This translates into CASSPRQSYTEAFF.

CDR3 nucleotides: TGTGCCAGCAGCCGAAGGGGAAAGGGCCCTCAGCCCCAGCATTTT. This sequence encodes CASSRRGKGPQPQHF. The chain recombines TRBV7-9 with TRBJ1-5; the D gene is possibly TRBD1 (5 bases). The CDR3 is 15 residues long. Germline V CDR1 and CDR2: SEHNR, FQNEAQ (reference sequence). V lost 5 bases and J lost 6, with 17 bases in between.

This sequence joins TRBV9 and TRBJ2-1, with TRBD2 as a possible D gene (5 bases). The ends were cut back, 1 base at V and 11 bases at J, with 13 bases in the middle. CDR3 length equals 13 residues. CDR1 is SGDLS, CDR2 YYNGEE, per germline. This chain's CDR3 is CASSVSAGVQQFF. The DNA of the CDR3 is TGTGCCAGCAGCGTATCGGCCGGGGTACAGCAGTTCTTC.

The chain has TRBV18 and TRBJ1-1, with 8 bases aligning to TRBD1. In germline, CDR1 is KGHSH, CDR2 LQKENI. This CDR3 contains 15 residues. The J segment lost 4 bases and the V segment lost 3 bases, leaving 7 bases of the junction unmatched. CDR3 nucleotides: TGTGCCAGCTCACCCGGACAGGGAGTCGGCACTGAAGCTTTCTTT. Its translation: CASSPGQGVGTEAFF.

This sequence joins TRBV6-1 and TRBJ1-2; D is unresolved. Trimming shortened V by 4 bases and J by 7 bases, and 4 bases separated the two germline ends. From germline, CDR1 is MNHNS and CDR2 SASEGT. CDR3 length: 10 amino acids. CDR3 nucleotide sequence: TGTGCCAGCAGTGCCGGTGGCTACACCTTC. Its translation: CASSAGGYTF.

The rearrangement links TRBV27 to TRBJ2-2, with 8 bases matching TRBD1. Trimming cost V 6 bases and J 7 bases; bases outside gene matches: 7. The germline V gene encodes CDR1 MNHEY and CDR2 SMNVEV (reference sequence). CDR3 length: 14 residues. DNA of the CDR3: TGTGCCAGCAGAGGACAGGGAATGATCGGGGAGCTGTTTTTT. It codes for CASRGQGMIGELFF.

This clone was seen only a few times. The chain combines TRBV6-1 with TRBJ2-7, with D perhaps matching TRBD1 (5 bases). Germline-derived CDR1 and CDR2 are MNHNS and SASEGT. The length of the CDR3 is 14 residues. Trimming pared 3 bases from V and 1 base from J, leaving 10 bases between. The CDR3 nucleotides read TGTGCCAGCAGTGAGGACATTAGGTCCTACGAGCAGTACTTC. Translation: CASSEDIRSYEQYF.

This clone has a single count. The J gene is TRBJ1-1, the V gene TRBV6-5, with a possible D match to TRBD1 (6 bases). Trimming removed 6 bases from V and 4 bases from J, with 15 bases in between. The CDR3 sequence is 14 residues long. Looked up from germline, CDR1 is MNHEY and CDR2 is SVGAGI. The CDR3 loop reads CASRGGQYTTEAFF. CDR3 bases: TGTGCCAGCAGGGGGGGGCAGTATACCACTGAAGCTTTCTTT.

V gene TRBV30 combines with J gene TRBJ1-1; 9 bases agree with TRBD1. Germline V CDR1 and CDR2: GTSNPN, SVGIG (reference sequence). The CDR3 totals 15 residues. The J segment lost 1 base and the V segment lost 1 base, leaving 4 bases of the junction unmatched. CDR3 DNA: TGTGCCTGGAGTGATGGGACAGGGACGAACACTGAAGCTTTCTTT. It specifies CAWSDGTGTNTEAFF.

Notes on this clone: The germline gene is not matched at one end of the junction; a read error may be the cause. V gene TRBV5-4 combines with J gene TRBJ2-6; TRBD1 is a possible D gene (7 bases). Germline V lookup: CDR1 SGHNT, CDR2 YYREEE (reference sequence). This CDR3 contains 18 residues. For the CDR3, the DNA is TGTGCCAGCAGCTTGGATGGAGGGGGCAGATCTGGGGCCAACGGCCTGACTTTC. Amino acids: CASSLDGGGRSGANGLTF.

Concerning this clone itself: The sample holds other DNA sequences that translate to the same CDR3. The rearrangement links TRBV7-2 to TRBJ2-5; 9 nucleotides line up with TRBD2. This CDR3 comprises 13 residues. J gave up 5 bases and V 3 bases, and 1 base lay outside the gene matches. CDR1 SGHTA and CDR2 FQGNSA come from the germline V gene. CDR3 in amino acids: CASSLGLAETQYF. CDR3 coding DNA: TGTGCCAGCAGCTTGGGACTAGCTGAGACCCAGTACTTC. The full variable domain, rest sourced from reference TRBV7-2 and TRBJ2-5, is GAGVSQSPSNKVTEKGKDVELRCDPISGHTALYWYRQSLGQGLEFLIYFQGNSAPDKSGLPSDRFSAERTGGSVSTLTIQRTQQEDSAVYLCASSLGLAETQYFGPGTRLLVL.

This chain connects TRBV27 to TRBJ2-1; maybe TRBD2 (6 bases). Between the trimmed V and J ends, which lost 10 bases and 8 bases, there was a span of 18 bases. Germline-derived CDR1 and CDR2 are MNHEY and SMNVEV (reference sequence). The CDR3 is 13 amino acids. Here the CDR3 reads CATKGLSFDEQFF. The CDR3 coding sequence is TGTGCCACCAAGGGACTGTCCTTTGATGAGCAGTTCTTC.

The V call is TRBV18, the J call TRBJ1-5, with 9 bases aligning to TRBD1. The CDR3 runs 18 residues. The germline CDR1 and CDR2 sequences are KGHSH and LQKENI. V lost 2 bases, J lost 1 base, and 9 bases stayed unmatched. The DNA of the CDR3 is TGTGCCAGCTCACCAGTCCCCTCGGGACAGGGAAGCAATCAGCCCCAGCATTTT. This encodes CASSPVPSGQGSNQPQHF.

The chain joins TRBV2 to TRBJ1-6; the D gene is possibly TRBD1 (6 bases). The CDR3 spans 15 residues. The germline V gene encodes CDR1 SNHLY and CDR2 FYNNEI. V was cut by 6 bases and J by 2 bases, with 11 bases left in between. Here the CDR3 DNA reads TGTGCCAGCAGGGAACAGGGTCCCTATAATTCACCCCTCCACTTT. Its translation: CASREQGPYNSPLHF.

V gene TRBV12-5 combines with J gene TRBJ1-4; D is perhaps TRBD1 (5 bases). The V end lost 5 bases, the J end lost 8 bases, and 18 bases lay between the germline ends. This CDR3 is 15 amino acids long. Germline V gene data show CDR1 as LGHNT and CDR2 as FRNRAP. The CDR3 nucleotides are TGTGCTAGTGGTCGGAGGGGCAGCGGAGAGGAAAAACTGTTTTTT. Protein sequence: CASGRRGSGEEKLFF.

The chain recombines TRBV9 with TRBJ2-1; tentative D call: TRBD2 (6 bases). V lost 4 bases, J lost 9 bases, and 11 bases lay in between. The CDR3 length is 12 residues. The germline V gene has CDR1 SGDLS and CDR2 YYNGEE. The CDR3 here is CASSLRGGEQFF. CDR3 DNA sequence: TGTGCCAGCAGCCTCCGGGGAGGTGAGCAGTTCTTC. The full variable domain, in which reference TRBV9 and TRBJ2-1 provide the parts outside the CDR3, is DSGVTQTPKHLITATGQRVTLRCSPRSGDLSVYWYQQSLDQGLQFLIQYYNGEERAKGNILERFSAQQFPDLHSELNLSSLELGDSALYFCASSLRGGEQFFGPGTRLTVL.

This sequence joins TRBV27 and TRBJ2-1, with D possibly matching TRBD2 (5 bases). Looked up from germline, CDR1 is MNHEY and CDR2 is SMNVEV (reference sequence). The V and J ends lost 6 bases and 10 bases respectively, with 10 bases between them. The CDR3 loop spans 11 amino acids. This chain's CDR3 is CASSFRREQFF. In DNA, the CDR3 is TGTGCCAGCAGCTTTCGGAGGGAGCAGTTCTTC.

This clone was recorded a few times. The V call is TRBV27, the J call TRBJ1-1; TRBD1 might be the D (6 bases). V lost 5 bases, J lost 5 bases, and 15 bases lay in between. This CDR3 is 14 amino acids long. Germline lookup yields CDR1 MNHEY and CDR2 SMNVEV (reference sequence). CDR3 nucleotides: TGTGCCAGCAGTCCTACAGGGCTTGTTACTGAAGCTTTCTTT. This codes for CASSPTGLVTEAFF.

V usage is TRBV5-6 and J usage is TRBJ1-1, with D unclear. CDR1 is SGHDT and CDR2 is YYEEEE in the germline V gene. The CDR3 contains 13 residues. V shed 0 bases and J shed 5 bases, with 8 bases lying between them. The CDR3 spells CASSLASGTEAFF. The CDR3 DNA reads as TGTGCCAGCAGCTTGGCCTCGGGAACTGAAGCTTTCTTT.

The J gene is TRBJ1-1, the V gene TRBV28; D is ambiguous. The germline CDR1 and CDR2 sequences are MDHEN and SYDVKM. Trimming removed 3 bases at V and 7 bases at J, with 6 bases between. This CDR3 contains 11 residues. DNA for the CDR3: TGTGCCAGCAGTTTGAGGAGTGAAGCTTTCTTT. It encodes CASSLRSEAFF.

The chain recombines TRBV30 with TRBJ1-2; no clear D. Looked up from germline, CDR1 is GTSNPN and CDR2 is SVGIG (reference sequence). The length of the CDR3 is 14 residues. V lost 0 bases to trimming and J lost 4 bases, with 12 bases between them. CDR3 residues: CAWSVRGSRYGYTF. The CDR3 DNA is TGTGCCTGGAGTGTAAGAGGATCCCGCTATGGCTACACCTTC.

The chain joins TRBV2 to TRBJ2-2; 9 bases are shared with TRBD1. This CDR3 is built from 15 residues. Germline values: CDR1 SNHLY, CDR2 FYNNEI. The V and J ends lost 4 bases and 3 bases, in that order; junction bases with no gene match: 3. CDR3 coding DNA: TGTGCCAGCAGTGGGACAGGGGAGGACACCGGGGAGCTGTTTTTT. Translating it yields CASSGTGEDTGELFF. The full variable domain, its missing parts supplied by reference TRBV2 and TRBJ2-2, is EPEVTQTPSHQVTQMGQEVILRCVPISNHLYFYWYRQILGQKVEFLVSFYNNEISEKSEIFDDQFSVERPDGSNFTLKIRSTKLEDSAMYFCASSGTGEDTGELFFGEGSRLTVL.

J is TRBJ2-7 and V is TRBV6-6, with D possibly TRBD2 on 6 matching bases. Per the germline V gene, CDR1 is MNHNY and CDR2 is SVGAGI (reference sequence). V lost 7 bases, J lost 2 bases, and 18 bases lay in between. The CDR3 consists of 15 residues. The CDR3 reads CASTSGRGLPYEQYF. DNA for the CDR3: TGTGCCAGCACCTCGGGACGGGGACTCCCCTACGAGCAGTACTTC.

V and J are TRBV5-4 and TRBJ2-3; D gene unclear. Germline V lookup: CDR1 SGHNT, CDR2 YYREEE (reference sequence). The CDR3 sequence is 12 residues long. The V and J ends lost 1 base and 6 bases respectively, with 6 bases between them. The CDR3 DNA is TGTGCCAGCAGCTTGTCCGCGGATACGCAGTATTTT. Translating it yields CASSLSADTQYF.

This chain joins TRBV6-5 and TRBJ1-1, with a possible D match to TRBD1 (5 bases). CDR3 length: 14 amino acids. V lost 0 bases to trimming and J lost 4 bases, with 9 bases between them. Germline CDR1 reads MNHEY; CDR2 reads SVGAGI. CDR3 sequence: CASSYSMGGTEAFF. In nucleotides, the CDR3 is TGTGCCAGCAGTTACTCGATGGGGGGCACTGAAGCTTTCTTT.

This clone was seen a handful of times. This chain links TRBV9 with TRBJ1-2, with 8 positions matching TRBD1. CDR1 and CDR2 from the germline V gene are SGDLS and YYNGEE. V dropped 3 bases and J dropped 4; count of bases not matched to a gene: 5. The CDR3 is made up of 14 amino acids. CDR3 nucleotide sequence: TGTGCCAGCAGCGCGGACAGGGAGGGCTATGGCTACACCTTC. This encodes CASSADREGYGYTF.

V and J are TRBV2 and TRBJ1-5; perhaps TRBD1 as D (5 bases). Germline assignment: CDR1 SNHLY and CDR2 FYNNEI. CDR3 length: 15 amino acids. V was shortened by 2 bases and J by 4 bases, with 12 bases between the two germline ends. The CDR3 spells CASSESGSMNQPQHF. The CDR3 coding sequence is TGTGCCAGCAGTGAATCAGGGTCTATGAATCAGCCCCAGCATTTT.